A selection of T cell receptor beta chains follows, all from one sample in a study of blood T cell repertoires in COVID-19. Some clones are missing from TCRdb's copy, which holds only in-frame ones; the method was immunoSEQ multiplex PCR. The table records 150,000 or so clones, roughly 80% of them present only once. The material sequenced was peripheral blood. These receptors all stem from a woman of 80 years or more with acute or convalescent COVID-19. The CDR3 runs from the conserved cysteine through the conserved F or W. Fields, in order: clone size, J gene, V gene, D gene, CDR3 DNA, CDR3 protein. The D gene is left open where the match is weak. Size is omitted from some rows. Given values are once, few, many or a class for expanded clones.

size: .; J: TRBJ1-5; V: TRBV12-3/TRBV12-4; D: .; DNA: TGTGCCAGCAGGACAGGCAGCAATCAGCCCCAGCATTTT; CDR3: CASRTGSNQPQHF
size: few; J: TRBJ1-5; V: TRBV7-2; D: .; DNA: TGTGCCAGCAGCCGGACAGTTAATCAGCCCCAGCATTTT; CDR3: CASSRTVNQPQHF
size: .; J: TRBJ1-6; V: TRBV13; D: .; DNA: TGTGCCAGCAGCTTAGCGTATTTGGGGCTATCGAATTCACCCCTCCACTTT; CDR3: CASSLAYLGLSNSPLHF
size: few; J: TRBJ1-5; V: TRBV15; D: TRBD1; DNA: TGTGCCACCAGCAAAACAGGGGGCGCGGGTTATGGCAATCAGCCCCAGCATTTT; CDR3: CATSKTGGAGYGNQPQHF
size: .; J: TRBJ2-1; V: TRBV4-1; D: TRBD1; DNA: TGCGCCAGCAGCCAAGGACAGGGGGGATACAATGAGCAGTTCTTC; CDR3: CASSQGQGGYNEQFF
size: .; J: TRBJ2-2; V: TRBV7-3; D: .; DNA: TGTGCCAGCAGCCTCGGGACATGGGTCACCGGGGAGCTGTTTTTT; CDR3: CASSLGTWVTGELFF
size: .; J: TRBJ1-5; V: TRBV3-1/TRBV3-2; D: .; DNA: TGTGCCAGCAGCCATGCACAGGGATATCAGCCCCAGCATTTT; CDR3: CASSHAQGYQPQHF
size: .; J: TRBJ1-2; V: TRBV28; D: .; DNA: TGTGCCAGCAGTTTAGGCGGGCCTAACTATGGCTACACCTTC; CDR3: CASSLGGPNYGYTF
size: .; J: TRBJ2-5; V: TRBV6-5; D: TRBD2; DNA: TGTGCCAGCACTTTTGAGGCGGGGGTTCAAGAGACCCAGTACTTC; CDR3: CASTFEAGVQETQYF
size: .; J: TRBJ2-1; V: TRBV10-3; D: .; DNA: TGTGCCATCAGATCAGGGTCCAATGAGCAGTTCTTC; CDR3: CAIRSGSNEQFF
size: .; J: TRBJ2-1; V: TRBV10-3; D: TRBD2; DNA: TGTGCCATCAGTGAGTCTGTAGCGGGGGGCCATGAGCAGTTCTTC; CDR3: CAISESVAGGHEQFF
size: few; J: TRBJ1-2; V: TRBV7-3; D: TRBD1; DNA: TGTGCCAGCAGCTTAAGGGGCAGGGGGTCGGATGGCTACACCTTC; CDR3: CASSLRGRGSDGYTF
size: once; J: TRBJ1-1; V: TRBV6-6; D: TRBD1; DNA: TGTGCCAGCAGTAACAGGGGTTTAAACACTGAAGCTTTCTTT; CDR3: CASSNRGLNTEAFF
size: .; J: TRBJ1-1; V: TRBV10-3; D: TRBD1; DNA: TGTGCCATCAGTCAGGGGGAGCAGAGTGAAGCTTTCTTT; CDR3: CAISQGEQSEAFF
size: .; J: TRBJ2-5; V: TRBV20-1; D: .; DNA: TGCAGTGCTAGTGGGGTAGGCGGGGCCAAAGAGACCCAGTACTTC; CDR3: CSASGVGGAKETQYF
size: .; J: TRBJ2-3; V: TRBV11-2; D: TRBD2; DNA: TGTGCCAGCAGTTCTAGCGGGACCTACACAGATACGCAGTATTTT; CDR3: CASSSSGTYTDTQYF
size: .; J: TRBJ2-3; V: TRBV7-9; D: TRBD2; DNA: TGTGCCAGCAGCTTACGACTAGCGGGGGCCGGCACAGATACGCAGTATTTT; CDR3: CASSLRLAGAGTDTQYF
size: .; J: TRBJ2-3; V: TRBV6-5; D: .; DNA: TGTGCCAGCCGTCCGGGAAACACAGATACGCAGTATTTT; CDR3: CASRPGNTDTQYF
size: .; J: TRBJ1-2; V: TRBV18; D: TRBD1; DNA: TGTGCCAGCTCACCAACAGGGGACGTCATATATGGCTACACCTTC; CDR3: CASSPTGDVIYGYTF
size: many; J: TRBJ2-7; V: TRBV4-2; D: .; DNA: TGTGCCAGCAGCCCTATTGGGAGCTCCTACGAGCAGTACTTC; CDR3: CASSPIGSSYEQYF
size: .; J: TRBJ1-1; V: TRBV5-1; D: TRBD1; DNA: TGCGCCAGCAGCTCGGACAGGGCCCTCCTGAACACTGAAGCTTTCTTT; CDR3: CASSSDRALLNTEAFF
size: .; J: TRBJ1-2; V: TRBV6-6; D: .; DNA: TGTGCCAGCAGTCAGGGTGAAGGGAGGTATGGCTACACCTTC; CDR3: CASSQGEGRYGYTF
size: once; J: TRBJ1-5; V: TRBV2; D: TRBD1; DNA: TGTGCCAGTAGACAGGGATTAGGCAATCAGCCCCAGCATTTT; CDR3: CASRQGLGNQPQHF
size: .; J: TRBJ1-3; V: TRBV7-8; D: TRBD1; DNA: TGTGCCAGCAGCAAGGGGGCCTACGGCTCTGGAAACACCATATATTTT; CDR3: CASSKGAYGSGNTIYF
size: .; J: TRBJ1-2; V: TRBV4-1; D: .; DNA: TGCGCCAGCAGCCCCTGGCGGGACGCCGTTAACTATGGCTACACCTTC; CDR3: CASSPWRDAVNYGYTF
size: .; J: TRBJ1-2; V: TRBV5-1; D: TRBD1; DNA: TGCGCCAGCAGCCCAACAAACGACAGGGCACATGGCTACACCTTC; CDR3: CASSPTNDRAHGYTF
size: .; J: TRBJ1-1; V: TRBV6-6; D: TRBD1; DNA: TGTGCCAGCAGTAGACGGACAGGGGGCGCGAACACTGAAGCTTTCTTT; CDR3: CASSRRTGGANTEAFF